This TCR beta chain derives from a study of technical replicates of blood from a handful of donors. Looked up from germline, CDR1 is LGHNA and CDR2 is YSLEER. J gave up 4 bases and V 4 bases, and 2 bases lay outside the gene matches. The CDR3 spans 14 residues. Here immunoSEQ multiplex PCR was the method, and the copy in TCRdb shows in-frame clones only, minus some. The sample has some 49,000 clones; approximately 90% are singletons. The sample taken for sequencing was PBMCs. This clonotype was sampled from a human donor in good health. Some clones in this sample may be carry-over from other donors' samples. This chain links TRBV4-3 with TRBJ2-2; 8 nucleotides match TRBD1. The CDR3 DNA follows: TGCGCCAGCAGCCTACAGGGGGGCACCGGGGAGCTGTTTTTT. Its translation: CASSLQGGTGELFF.